The source of this T cell receptor (beta chain) is a study of CD8 T cells in Susac syndrome. V was pared by 0 bases and J by 4 bases, with 11 bases between. The CDR3 runs 14 residues. Germline-derived CDR1 and CDR2 are DFQATT and SNEGSKA (reference sequence). Random-hexamer reverse transcription was applied to about 0.45 to 1 ug RNA. Via MiXCR, TCRdb re-called the immunoSEQ multiplex PCR reads, giving one row per CDR3 protein. Of 150,000 to 200,000 distinct CDR3 sequences in the sample, 95% were seen once. Isolation of CD8+ and CD4+ T cells was performed negatively, whereas enrichment of TEMRA cells was done by FACS.

Sequencing was done on a sample of CD4+ T cells from PBMCs. V gene TRBV20-1 combines with J gene TRBJ2-3; D unresolved. This clonotype was sampled from a human donor with multiple sclerosis. Here the CDR3 DNA reads TGCAGTGCTAGAGATTACGCCGTCGCAGATACGCAGTATTTT. As protein: CSARDYAVADTQYF.